These T cell receptor beta chains were read from a single sample in a study of blood T cell repertoires in COVID-19. Sequenced by immunoSEQ multiplex PCR; TCRdb stores in-frame clones only, minus some. The sample consists of about 160,000 clones, 76% of them appearing once. Sequenced input: peripheral blood. The receptors come from a woman of 80 years or more with acute or convalescent COVID-19. Both conserved end residues are part of each CDR3. Each record gives: V gene, clone size, J gene, D gene, CDR3 protein, CDR3 DNA. The D gene is left open where the match is weak. Clone size is given for some rows only: seen once, a few or many times, or a class if the clone is expanded.

v_gene: TRBV18; abundance: NA; j_gene: TRBJ2-7; d_gene: NA; CDR3aa: CASSQQTYEQYF; CDR3nt: TGTGCCAGCTCACAACAAACCTACGAGCAGTACTTC
v_gene: TRBV5-1; abundance: NA; j_gene: TRBJ1-1; d_gene: NA; CDR3aa: CASQTQNMNTEAFF; CDR3nt: TGCGCCAGCCAGACTCAGAACATGAACACTGAAGCTTTCTTT
v_gene: TRBV4-2; abundance: once; j_gene: TRBJ1-6; d_gene: NA; CDR3aa: CASSQVLGGRNSPLHF; CDR3nt: TGTGCCAGCAGCCAAGTCCTAGGTGGGAGAAATTCACCCCTCCACTTT
v_gene: TRBV14; abundance: NA; j_gene: TRBJ2-1; d_gene: TRBD2; CDR3aa: CASSRPGGPENEQFF; CDR3nt: TGTGCCAGCAGCCGTCCGGGAGGGCCGGAGAATGAGCAGTTCTTC
v_gene: TRBV5-1; abundance: NA; j_gene: TRBJ1-2; d_gene: TRBD1; CDR3aa: CASSAQDRGLVGNGYTF; CDR3nt: TGCGCCAGCAGCGCACAGGACAGGGGGCTAGTGGGGAATGGCTACACCTTC
v_gene: TRBV5-4; abundance: few; j_gene: TRBJ2-7; d_gene: NA; CDR3aa: CASSLQDSYEQYF; CDR3nt: TGTGCCAGCAGCTTACAGGACTCCTACGAGCAGTACTTC
v_gene: TRBV5-1; abundance: NA; j_gene: TRBJ1-1; d_gene: NA; CDR3aa: CASSLIGGANTEAFF; CDR3nt: TGCGCCAGCAGCTTGATAGGGGGGGCGAACACTGAAGCTTTCTTT
v_gene: TRBV11-2; abundance: once; j_gene: TRBJ2-1; d_gene: TRBD2; CDR3aa: CASSLRREGTRNEQFF; CDR3nt: TGTGCCAGCAGCTTGAGGCGGGAGGGTACTAGGAATGAGCAGTTCTTC
v_gene: TRBV5-1; abundance: NA; j_gene: TRBJ1-4; d_gene: NA; CDR3aa: CASSRWGPLNEKLFF; CDR3nt: TGCGCCAGCAGCCGGTGGGGCCCTTTAAATGAAAAACTGTTTTTT
v_gene: TRBV5-1; abundance: NA; j_gene: TRBJ1-1; d_gene: TRBD1; CDR3aa: CASSSTTGGSAEAFF; CDR3nt: TGCGCCAGCAGCTCAACCACAGGGGGCTCGGCTGAAGCTTTCTTT
v_gene: TRBV6-2/TRBV6-3; abundance: NA; j_gene: TRBJ1-3; d_gene: NA; CDR3aa: CASSYHGDPGNTIYF; CDR3nt: TGTGCCAGCAGTTATCACGGAGACCCTGGAAACACCATATATTTT
v_gene: TRBV6-5; abundance: once; j_gene: TRBJ1-2; d_gene: NA; CDR3aa: CASSQNPDSYGYTF; CDR3nt: TGTGCCAGCAGTCAGAATCCGGACTCCTATGGCTACACCTTC
v_gene: TRBV6-6; abundance: NA; j_gene: TRBJ1-1; d_gene: TRBD1; CDR3aa: CASNPQGDTEAFF; CDR3nt: TGTGCCAGCAACCCACAGGGGGACACTGAAGCTTTCTTT
v_gene: TRBV4-2; abundance: NA; j_gene: TRBJ1-3; d_gene: NA; CDR3aa: CASSQEGPGTSRNTIYF; CDR3nt: TGTGCCAGCAGCCAAGAGGGACCCGGGACATCCCGAAACACCATATATTTT
v_gene: TRBV18; abundance: NA; j_gene: TRBJ1-2; d_gene: TRBD1; CDR3aa: CASSLTSGEDRGPYGYTF; CDR3nt: TGTGCCAGCTCACTTACCTCGGGTGAGGACAGGGGGCCCTATGGCTACACCTTC
v_gene: TRBV12-3/TRBV12-4; abundance: NA; j_gene: TRBJ1-5; d_gene: TRBD1; CDR3aa: CASSFDRDQPQHF; CDR3nt: TGTGCCAGCAGTTTCGACAGGGATCAGCCCCAGCATTTT
v_gene: TRBV19; abundance: NA; j_gene: TRBJ2-1; d_gene: TRBD2; CDR3aa: CASSMLSASGRGVNEQFF; CDR3nt: TGTGCCAGTAGTATGTTATCCGCTAGCGGGAGGGGAGTAAATGAGCAGTTCTTC
v_gene: TRBV18; abundance: once; j_gene: TRBJ2-5; d_gene: TRBD1; CDR3aa: CASSQDREETQYF; CDR3nt: TGTGCCAGCTCACAAGACAGGGAAGAGACCCAGTACTTC
v_gene: TRBV11-2; abundance: few; j_gene: TRBJ1-1; d_gene: NA; CDR3aa: CASTRERSNTEAFF; CDR3nt: TGTGCCAGCACCCGGGAGAGATCGAACACTGAAGCTTTCTTT
v_gene: TRBV2; abundance: NA; j_gene: TRBJ2-7; d_gene: NA; CDR3aa: CATRGSLNYEQYF; CDR3nt: TGTGCCACAAGGGGGTCGCTAAACTACGAGCAGTACTTC
v_gene: TRBV18; abundance: NA; j_gene: TRBJ2-3; d_gene: NA; CDR3aa: CASHLSDTQYF; CDR3nt: TGTGCCAGCCATCTATCAGATACGCAGTATTTT
v_gene: TRBV5-1; abundance: NA; j_gene: TRBJ1-1; d_gene: NA; CDR3aa: CASSLVPTVNTEAFF; CDR3nt: TGCGCCAGCAGCTTGGTCCCGACAGTGAACACTGAAGCTTTCTTT
v_gene: TRBV7-8; abundance: NA; j_gene: TRBJ2-7; d_gene: TRBD1; CDR3aa: CASSPGGIGEQYF; CDR3nt: TGTGCCAGCAGCCCAGGGGGAATTGGCGAGCAGTACTTC
v_gene: TRBV27; abundance: NA; j_gene: TRBJ2-7; d_gene: TRBD1; CDR3aa: CASSDPWTGTYEQYF; CDR3nt: TGTGCCAGCAGTGATCCTTGGACAGGGACCTACGAGCAGTACTTC
v_gene: TRBV7-7; abundance: NA; j_gene: TRBJ1-5; d_gene: NA; CDR3aa: CASSAAQGQPQHF; CDR3nt: TGTGCTAGCAGCGCGGCTCAGGGCCAGCCCCAGCATTTT
v_gene: TRBV9; abundance: NA; j_gene: TRBJ1-1; d_gene: NA; CDR3aa: CASSAQLDTEAFF; CDR3nt: TGTGCCAGCAGCGCCCAGTTGGACACTGAAGCTTTCTTT
v_gene: TRBV10-1; abundance: few; j_gene: TRBJ2-1; d_gene: NA; CDR3aa: CASSEAGSSYNEQFF; CDR3nt: TGCGCCAGCAGTGAGGCCGGGAGCTCCTACAATGAGCAGTTCTTC
v_gene: TRBV5-1; abundance: NA; j_gene: TRBJ2-7; d_gene: TRBD2; CDR3aa: CASSLAGREGSYEQYF; CDR3nt: TGCGCCAGCAGCTTGGCCGGTCGGGAGGGTTCCTACGAGCAGTACTTC
v_gene: TRBV5-1; abundance: once; j_gene: TRBJ2-2; d_gene: NA; CDR3aa: CASSLAAQGGAGELFF; CDR3nt: TGCGCCAGCAGCTTGGCCGCACAGGGTGGGGCCGGGGAGCTGTTTTTT
v_gene: TRBV4-1; abundance: few; j_gene: TRBJ1-2; d_gene: NA; CDR3aa: CASSQDPRDTNYGYTF; CDR3nt: TGCGCCAGCAGCCAAGATCCCCGGGACACAAACTATGGCTACACCTTC
v_gene: TRBV7-9; abundance: NA; j_gene: TRBJ1-6; d_gene: NA; CDR3aa: CASSLGGPRGDSPLHF; CDR3nt: TGTGCCAGCAGCTTGGGGGGACCACGCGGAGATTCACCCCTCCACTTT
v_gene: TRBV7-3; abundance: NA; j_gene: TRBJ2-1; d_gene: TRBD2; CDR3aa: CASSLTGGTSEQFF; CDR3nt: TGTGCCAGCAGCCTCACGGGGGGGACGAGTGAGCAGTTCTTC
v_gene: TRBV7-2; abundance: once; j_gene: TRBJ2-3; d_gene: NA; CDR3aa: CASSLRTVGTDTQYF; CDR3nt: TGTGCCAGCAGCTTAAGAACAGTCGGCACAGATACGCAGTATTTT
v_gene: TRBV2; abundance: NA; j_gene: TRBJ1-1; d_gene: NA; CDR3aa: CASSLSWNTEAFF; CDR3nt: TGTGCCAGCAGTTTATCCTGGAACACTGAAGCTTTCTTT
v_gene: TRBV11-2; abundance: NA; j_gene: TRBJ2-5; d_gene: NA; CDR3aa: CASTSKTVNREQETQYF; CDR3nt: TGTGCCAGCACCTCCAAAACCGTAAACAGGGAGCAAGAGACCCAGTACTTC
v_gene: TRBV9; abundance: once; j_gene: TRBJ2-3; d_gene: NA; CDR3aa: CASTLGAFSTDTQYF; CDR3nt: TGTGCCAGCACTTTGGGGGCGTTTAGCACAGATACGCAGTATTTT
v_gene: TRBV7-3; abundance: NA; j_gene: TRBJ1-6; d_gene: TRBD1; CDR3aa: CASSWTGEIGSPLHF; CDR3nt: TGTGCCAGCAGCTGGACAGGCGAAATCGGTTCACCCCTCCACTTT
v_gene: TRBV19; abundance: NA; j_gene: TRBJ2-1; d_gene: NA; CDR3aa: CASTIDSSSYNEQFF; CDR3nt: TGTGCCAGTACAATCGACTCCTCTTCCTACAATGAGCAGTTCTTC
v_gene: TRBV2; abundance: NA; j_gene: TRBJ1-4; d_gene: NA; CDR3aa: CASTAGLEKLFF; CDR3nt: TGTGCCAGCACCGCAGGGTTAGAAAAACTGTTTTTT
v_gene: TRBV19; abundance: NA; j_gene: TRBJ1-2; d_gene: TRBD1; CDR3aa: CASSFPAQGATLF; CDR3nt: TGTGCCAGTAGCTTCCCCGCACAGGGGGCGACCCTCTTC
v_gene: TRBV6-4; abundance: NA; j_gene: TRBJ2-7; d_gene: TRBD1; CDR3aa: CASSDPDRGCYEQYF; CDR3nt: TGTGCCAGCAGTGACCCGGACAGGGGTTGTTACGAGCAGTACTTC
v_gene: TRBV9; abundance: NA; j_gene: TRBJ2-2; d_gene: NA; CDR3aa: CASSGDAGATGELFF; CDR3nt: TGTGCCAGCAGCGGGGATGCGGGGGCAACCGGGGAGCTGTTTTTT
v_gene: TRBV11-2; abundance: NA; j_gene: TRBJ1-3; d_gene: NA; CDR3aa: CASSLWQGETGNTIYF; CDR3nt: TGTGCCAGCAGCTTATGGCAGGGTGAAACTGGAAACACCATATATTTT
v_gene: TRBV10-1; abundance: NA; j_gene: TRBJ1-5; d_gene: TRBD1; CDR3aa: CASSDRNLMIEDRAENQPQHF; CDR3nt: TGCGCCAGCAGTGACCGGAACCTGATGATAGAGGACAGGGCTGAAAATCAGCCCCAGCATTTT
v_gene: TRBV19; abundance: NA; j_gene: TRBJ2-2; d_gene: NA; CDR3aa: CASSHRVTGELFF; CDR3nt: TGTGCCAGTTCACACAGGGTCACCGGGGAGCTGTTTTTT
v_gene: TRBV3-1/TRBV3-2; abundance: NA; j_gene: TRBJ2-1; d_gene: TRBD2; CDR3aa: CASSQGLAGRNEQFF; CDR3nt: TGTGCCAGCAGCCAGGGACTAGCGGGGAGGAATGAGCAGTTCTTC
v_gene: TRBV30; abundance: NA; j_gene: TRBJ1-1; d_gene: NA; CDR3aa: CAWRSTDMNTEAFF; CDR3nt: TGTGCCTGGAGGTCAACAGATATGAACACTGAAGCTTTCTTT
v_gene: TRBV18; abundance: NA; j_gene: TRBJ2-2; d_gene: TRBD1; CDR3aa: CASSPPGGYTGELFF; CDR3nt: TGTGCCAGCTCACCACCAGGGGGCTACACCGGGGAGCTGTTTTTT
v_gene: TRBV19; abundance: NA; j_gene: TRBJ2-1; d_gene: TRBD1; CDR3aa: CASSPLDRGPYNEQFF; CDR3nt: TGTGCCAGTAGTCCCTTGGACAGGGGGCCCTACAATGAGCAGTTCTTC
v_gene: TRBV9; abundance: NA; j_gene: TRBJ2-3; d_gene: NA; CDR3aa: CASSPRSDAFTDTQYF; CDR3nt: TGTGCCAGCAGCCCCCGGAGTGACGCCTTCACAGATACGCAGTATTTT
v_gene: TRBV19; abundance: NA; j_gene: TRBJ2-2; d_gene: NA; CDR3aa: CASSITRGGDTGELFF; CDR3nt: TGTGCCAGTAGTATTACGAGGGGAGGAGACACCGGGGAGCTGTTTTTT